The 7 T cell receptor beta chains reported below all come from one sample, sequenced in a study of tumor and adjacent non-tumor tissue in lung cancer. The template was RNA from unsorted bulk tissue. TCRbeta libraries were built with three rounds of nested PCR, modified from ARM-PCR. TCRdb used MiXCR to reprocess the multiplex PCR reads, holding one entry per CDR3 protein. The sample holds approximately 130,000 distinct CDR3 sequences, about 66% seen once. Sequencing input: lung tumor tissue. The receptors stem from a man aged 25 to 40 with non-small cell lung cancer.

This chain connects TRBV5-4 to TRBJ2-6; D call uncertain. Per germline, CDR1 SGHNT and CDR2 YYREEE (reference sequence). This CDR3 is built from 13 residues. CDR3 nucleotides: TGTACCGGCAGCTCCTCTGGGGCCAACGTCCTGACTTTC. It codes for CTGSSSGANVLTF.

As regards this clonotype: One end of the junction does not line up with germline, which may come from a read error. The gene calls are TRBV20-1 and TRBJ2-3; D call uncertain. CDR1 and CDR2 from the germline V gene are DFQATT and SNEGSKA (reference sequence). This CDR3 has 16 amino acids. CDR3 amino acids: CSAGRRAPDSIDMQYF. The DNA of the CDR3 is TGCAGTGCTGGGCGACGGGCGCCCGATAGCATAGATATGCAGTATTTT.

Notes on this clonotype: A much bigger clone sits one base away, suggesting this may be a read error. This chain uses TRBV7-8 with TRBJ2-7; D gene uncertain. Germline V lookup: CDR1 SGHVS, CDR2 FQNEAQ. The V end was cut by 2 bases, the J end by 6 bases, with 14 bases between. The CDR3 has 14 amino acids. DNA of the CDR3: TGTGCCAGCAGCTTACACGTCGAAACCTTCGAGCAGTACTTC. Translating it yields CASSLHVETFEQYF.

On this clonotype itself: The junction departs from the called germline gene at one end, perhaps through a read error. The CDR3 DNA reads as TGCGGTGCTAACATGAGGGGGAATGGTACAGATACGCAGTATTTT. Residues: CGANMRGNGTDTQYF. V gene TRBV20-1 combines with J gene TRBJ2-3, with D tentatively TRBD1 (6 bases). CDR3 length: 15 amino acids. CDR1 and CDR2 from the germline V gene are DFQATT and SNEGSKA (reference sequence).

A remark on this clonotype: It may be a read error: a sequence one base away is much more abundant. The chain carries TRBV7-8 and TRBJ2-2; D uncertain. In germline, CDR1 is SGHVS, CDR2 FQNEAQ. The CDR3 length is 16 residues. The CDR3 coding sequence is TGTGCCAGCAACTTAGCAGAACTCGGGAACACCGGGGAGCTGTTTTTT. Translating gives CASNLAELGNTGELFF.

As regards this clonotype: This could be a read error, since a much larger clone is one nucleotide away. CDR3: CASGYPQGDTQYF. CDR3 DNA: TGTGCCAGCGGTTACCCCCAGGGAGATACGCAGTATTTT. This sequence joins TRBV6-5 and TRBJ2-3, with D maybe TRBD1 (5 bases). The CDR3 loop spans 13 amino acids. Per the germline V gene, CDR1 is MNHEY and CDR2 is SVGAGI.

Details on this clonotype: A much larger clone lies a single base off, so this may be a read error. The chain carries TRBV12-3 or TRBV12-4 and TRBJ2-7; D unclear. There are 14 residues in the CDR3. V was cut by 6 bases and J by 7 bases, with 19 bases left in between. CDR3 protein: CASSQPPLAPEQYF. CDR3 bases: TGTGCCAGCAGCCAACCTCCACTGGCCCCGGAGCAGTACTTC.